A single sample gave rise to the 31 T cell receptor beta chains below, sequenced in a study of CD8 T cells in ankylosing spondylitis. Whole-study findings and limits: Typical of ankylosing spondylitis blood, it appeared, was a TCR beta motif of several highly homologous variants.

These receptors' antigens are unknown. TCRdb fed the 5' RACE reads into MiXCR, producing one record per CDR3 protein. The table records around 770,000 distinct CDR3 sequences, over 9.5% of them present only once. Sequencing was done on a sample of blood, either unsorted or a sorted T cell fraction (not recorded which). The receptors were gathered from a male donor with ankylosing spondylitis.

This clonotype was seen many times. V is TRBV18 and J is TRBJ2-4; D remains unclear. Looked up from germline, CDR1 is KGHSH and CDR2 is LQKENI. The CDR3 sequence is 15 residues long. V lost 3 bases and J lost 1, with 10 bases in between. The CDR3 loop reads CASSPFTVAKNIQYF. Here the CDR3 DNA reads TGTGCCAGCTCACCGTTCACAGTGGCCAAAAACATTCAGTACTTC.

V and J are TRBV18 and TRBJ2-7; 11 positions agree with TRBD2. Germline CDR1 is KGHSH and CDR2 is LQKENI. The V segment lost 2 bases and the J segment 3 bases; nucleotides outside the gene matches: 3. CDR3 length equals 15 residues. CDR3 coding DNA: TGTGCCAGCTCACCAGGACTAGCGGGCGACTACGAGCAGTACTTC. It yields the protein CASSPGLAGDYEQYF. Complete variable domain (other parts from reference TRBV18 and TRBJ2-7): NAGVMQNPRHLVRRRGQEARLRCSPMKGHSHVYWYRQLPEEGLKFMVYLQKENIIDESGMPKERFSAEFPKEGPSILRIQQVVRGDSAAYFCASSPGLAGDYEQYFGPGTRLTVT.

The CDR3 coding sequence is TGTGCCAGCAGCTTAGTTCAGCGGGATAAGCAGTACTTC. It translates to CASSLVQRDKQYF. The chain recombines TRBV7-6 with TRBJ2-7; 7 nucleotides line up with TRBD2. Germline lookup yields CDR1 SGHVS and CDR2 FNYEAQ. The ends lost 1 base at V and 8 bases at J; junction bases unmatched: 5. This CDR3 is built from 13 residues.

This clonotype was recorded a few times. One end of the junction does not line up with germline, which may come from a read error. The chain combines TRBV3-1 with TRBJ2-7; either TRBD1 or TRBD2 may supply D (5 bases each). Germline CDR1 is LGHDT and CDR2 is YNNKEL (reference sequence). This CDR3 is built from 16 residues. The CDR3 coding sequence is TGTGCCAGTAGCCAAGAGGGGCTTGACGGGTCCTACGAGCAGTACTTC. Translating gives CASSQEGLDGSYEQYF.

This chain uses TRBV5-1 with TRBJ1-1; D gene uncertain. V was trimmed by 4 bases and J by 0 bases, leaving 10 bases between them. The CDR3 is made up of 14 amino acids. Per germline, CDR1 SGHRS and CDR2 YFSETQ. The CDR3 DNA is TGCGCCAGCAGCCTAGACAAACTGAACACTGAAGCTTTCTTT. Protein sequence: CASSLDKLNTEAFF.

This clonotype showed up just a few times. The chain carries TRBV20-1 and TRBJ1-5; TRBD1 matches 8 bases. The CDR3 sequence is 12 residues long. Germline V gene sequence: CDR1 DFQATT, CDR2 SNEGSKA (reference sequence). The CDR3, as DNA: TGCACGGGACAGGAAGGCAATCAGCCCCAGCATTTT. Encoded protein: CTGQEGNQPQHF.

This clonotype has a count of ten or more. The chain is built from TRBV7-2 and TRBJ2-3; 9 nucleotides agree with TRBD2. This CDR3 is built from 13 residues. CDR1 and CDR2 (germline): SGHTA, FQGNSA. With 8 bases clipped from V and 3 bases from J, the junction kept 3 bases outside the gene matches. Here the CDR3 DNA reads TGTGCCAGCTTTCTAGCGGGGACAGATACGCAGTATTTT. Its translation: CASFLAGTDTQYF.

Only a few counts were recorded for this clonotype. This chain joins TRBV5-1 and TRBJ2-6; D remains unclear. Germline V gene lookup returns CDR1 SGHRS and CDR2 YFSETQ. Trimming removed 4 bases at V and 4 bases at J, with 9 bases between. The CDR3 loop spans 14 amino acids. The CDR3 sequence is CASSPGRGANVLTF. In DNA form, the CDR3 reads TGCGCCAGCAGCCCCGGTAGGGGGGCCAACGTCCTGACTTTC. Using reference TRBV5-1 and TRBJ2-6 for the parts outside the CDR3, the full variable domain is KAGVTQTPRYLIKTRGQQVTLSCSPISGHRSVSWYQQTPGQGLQFLFEYFSETQRNKGNFPGRFSGRQFSNSRSEMNVSTLELGDSALYLCASSPGRGANVLTFGAGSRLTVL.

The V call is TRBV12-3 or TRBV12-4, the J call TRBJ2-1; 7 bases fit TRBD2. The CDR3 length is 15 residues. V gave up 6 bases and J gave up 2 bases; unmatched junction bases: 7. The CDR3 DNA sequence: TGTGCCAGCAGCTTGGGGAGGGCCGCCTACAATGAGCAGTTCTTC. It specifies CASSLGRAAYNEQFF.

This clonotype was detected only once. The rearrangement uses TRBV20-1 and TRBJ1-5, with D perhaps TRBD1 (5 bases). V was cut by 1 base and J by 7 bases, with 11 bases left in between. The CDR3 totals 13 residues. Germline CDR1 DFQATT, CDR2 SNEGSKA (reference sequence). Here the CDR3 DNA reads TGCAGTGCTAGAGCAGGGTTGTGGCAGCCCCAGCATTTT. It encodes CSARAGLWQPQHF.

This clonotype was recorded a few times. The chain joins TRBV5-1 to TRBJ2-6, with TRBD1 identical over 9 bases. Germline CDR1 SGHRS, CDR2 YFSETQ. V shed 3 bases, J shed 13 bases, and the junction held 8 bases outside the gene matches. This CDR3 has 14 residues. The CDR3 DNA follows: TGCGCCAGCAGCTCTACCGGGACAGGGAAAGTCCTGACTTTC. Its protein product is CASSSTGTGKVLTF.

Only a few counts were recorded for this clonotype. CDR3 in amino acids: CSALGTANTGELFF. The CDR3 DNA follows: TGCAGTGCCCTAGGGACAGCGAACACCGGGGAGCTGTTTTTT. This chain uses TRBV20-1 with TRBJ2-2; 7 bases agree with TRBD1. Per germline, CDR1 DFQATT and CDR2 SNEGSKA (reference sequence). V gave up 6 bases and J gave up 0 bases; unmatched junction bases: 4. This CDR3 has 14 amino acids.

There are a few counts of this clonotype. This CDR3 reads CASSPRAEYGYTF. CDR3 DNA: TGTGCCAGCTCACCACGGGCGGAATATGGCTACACCTTC. J is TRBJ1-2 and V is TRBV18, with D uncertain. Germline CDR1 KGHSH, CDR2 LQKENI. This CDR3 region has 13 residues. Trimming removed 1 base from V and 5 bases from J, with 8 bases in between.

The chain uses TRBV20-1 and TRBJ2-7, with 9 bases matching TRBD1. Per germline, CDR1 DFQATT and CDR2 SNEGSKA (reference sequence). J was trimmed by 7 bases and V by 3 bases; bases with no gene match: 13. CDR3 length: 15 amino acids. The CDR3 protein is CSASPANRGRFEQYF. CDR3 nucleotide sequence: TGCAGTGCTAGCCCCGCAAACAGGGGGCGATTTGAGCAGTACTTC.

This clonotype was counted at least ten times. This chain connects TRBV7-2 to TRBJ2-1; D is unclear. CDR3 size: 15 residues. In germline, CDR1 is SGHTA, CDR2 FQGNSA. Deletions cut 2 bases from V and 4 bases from J, with 12 bases between. This CDR3 is CASSLYPGPYNEQFF. The CDR3, as DNA: TGTGCCAGCAGCTTATATCCAGGACCATACAATGAGCAGTTCTTC.

This clonotype came up a few times. V and J are TRBV29-1 and TRBJ2-3; tentatively, D is TRBD2 (6 bases). The CDR3 is 14 amino acids. The V gene lost 3 bases and the J gene lost 2 bases, with 12 bases spanning the gap. Germline lookup yields CDR1 SQVTM and CDR2 ANQGSEA. The CDR3: CSVEMGDFTDTQYF. CDR3 nucleotides: TGCAGCGTTGAGATGGGGGACTTCACAGATACGCAGTATTTT.

This clonotype showed up just a few times. The chain couples TRBV6-5 to TRBJ1-1; 10 bases line up with TRBD1. Unmatched junction bases numbered 5, after V lost 6 bases and J lost 1 base. Germline values: CDR1 MNHEY, CDR2 SVGAGI. This CDR3 has 15 amino acids. In DNA, the CDR3 is TGTGCCAGCAGATACCGGGACAGGGGGAACACTGAAGCTTTCTTT. It specifies CASRYRDRGNTEAFF.

The chain employs TRBV7-6 and TRBJ2-1; no definite D call. CDR1 is SGHVS, CDR2 FNYEAQ, per germline. Deletions cut 5 bases from V and 1 base from J, with 18 bases between. The CDR3 covers 17 residues. CDR3 sequence (DNA): TGTGCCAGCAGCCCGTTCCAGCCAGTGGGGTCCTACAATGAGCAGTTCTTC. It codes for CASSPFQPVGSYNEQFF.

This clonotype was found a few times. The gene calls are TRBV20-1 and TRBJ1-6; possibly TRBD1 for D (5 bases). Trimming removed 4 bases at V and 7 bases at J, with 17 bases between. Germline V lookup: CDR1 DFQATT, CDR2 SNEGSKA (reference sequence). The CDR3 is 15 amino acids. The CDR3 nucleotides read TGCAGTGCTACGGAGGCCGGGACCGTCAATTCACCCCTCCACTTT. Translating it yields CSATEAGTVNSPLHF.

This clonotype was counted only a few times. The rearrangement joins TRBV20-1 to TRBJ2-1; TRBD2 agrees at 7 bases. Per the germline V gene, CDR1 is DFQATT and CDR2 is SNEGSKA (reference sequence). The CDR3 spans 16 residues. The V and J ends lost 1 base and 6 bases, in that order; junction bases with no gene match: 12. CDR3 sequence (DNA): TGCAGTGCTAGAGGTCCAAGGGGCCTAGCGGTCAATGAGCAGTTCTTC. Translation: CSARGPRGLAVNEQFF.

This clonotype was seen a few times. V gene TRBV20-1 combines with J gene TRBJ2-3, with TRBD2 matching over 9 bases. Germline loops: CDR1 DFQATT, CDR2 SNEGSKA (reference sequence). CDR3 length equals 15 residues. V gave up 6 bases and J gave up 0 bases; unmatched junction bases: 7. CDR3 in amino acids: CSAARLAESTDTQYF. In DNA, the CDR3 is TGCAGTGCCGCGAGACTAGCGGAAAGCACAGATACGCAGTATTTT.

This clonotype showed up many times. The chain is built from TRBV7-9 and TRBJ2-1; no reliable D call. The CDR3 is made up of 14 amino acids. Germline V gene sequence: CDR1 SEHNR, CDR2 FQNEAQ (reference sequence). Trimming stripped 1 base from V and 8 bases from J, with 12 bases between. CDR3 DNA sequence: TGTGCCAGCAGCTTAGAACTCGTAGTTCATGAGCAGTTCTTC. The encoded protein is CASSLELVVHEQFF.

V gene TRBV9 combines with J gene TRBJ2-3; TRBD1 agrees at 9 bases. V shed 5 bases, J shed 6 bases, and the junction held 10 bases outside the gene matches. Looked up from germline, CDR1 is SGDLS and CDR2 is YYNGEE. The CDR3 length is 15 residues. CDR3 residues: CASRPGQGWTDTQYF. In DNA, the CDR3 is TGTGCCAGCAGGCCTGGACAGGGGTGGACGGATACGCAGTATTTT. Using reference TRBV9 and TRBJ2-3 for the parts outside the CDR3, the full variable domain is DSGVTQTPKHLITATGQRVTLRCSPRSGDLSVYWYQQSLDQGLQFLIQYYNGEERAKGNILERFSAQQFPDLHSELNLSSLELGDSALYFCASRPGQGWTDTQYFGPGTRLTVL.

The chain's CDR3 is CASSNSGNTIYF. CDR3 nucleotide sequence: TGTGCCAGCAGCAACAGTGGAAACACCATATATTTT. The chain joins TRBV7-6 to TRBJ1-3; D unclear. Germline CDR1 is SGHVS and CDR2 is FNYEAQ. The CDR3 is made up of 12 amino acids. Trimming shortened V by 5 bases and J by 3 bases, and 5 bases separated the two germline ends.

This chain joins TRBV20-1 and TRBJ2-5, with 9 bases aligning to TRBD2. This CDR3 contains 12 residues. Losses at the gene ends were 6 bases for V and 3 bases for J; bases not matched to a gene: 2. Germline V CDR1 and CDR2: DFQATT, SNEGSKA (reference sequence). CDR3 amino acids: CSARTSEETQYF. In DNA form, the CDR3 reads TGCAGTGCCCGGACTAGCGAAGAGACCCAGTACTTC.

The chain uses TRBV5-1 and TRBJ2-7; unclear D gene. The germline V and J ends were trimmed by 2 bases and 0 bases, with 9 bases remaining between them. This CDR3 spans 14 amino acids. CDR1 is SGHRS and CDR2 is YFSETQ in the germline V gene. The CDR3 protein is CASSFTAGSYEQYF. In DNA form, the CDR3 reads TGCGCCAGCAGCTTTACGGCAGGCTCCTACGAGCAGTACTTC. Using reference TRBV5-1 and TRBJ2-7 for the parts outside the CDR3, the full variable domain is KAGVTQTPRYLIKTRGQQVTLSCSPISGHRSVSWYQQTPGQGLQFLFEYFSETQRNKGNFPGRFSGRQFSNSRSEMNVSTLELGDSALYLCASSFTAGSYEQYFGPGTRLTVT.

The table lists this clonotype with a few counts. This chain links TRBV5-1 with TRBJ2-2; TRBD2 might be the D (5 bases). The CDR3 loop spans 17 amino acids. The V and J ends lost 3 bases and 2 bases respectively, with 17 bases between them. Germline values: CDR1 SGHRS, CDR2 YFSETQ. The CDR3 sequence: CASSSLSVRGNTGELFF. In DNA, the CDR3 is TGCGCCAGCAGCTCCCTATCGGTTCGGGGAAACACCGGGGAGCTGTTTTTT.

DNA of the CDR3: TGTGCCAGCAGCTTGGAATACAGCGGTTCGGAGACCCAGTACTTC. It yields the protein CASSLEYSGSETQYF. The chain employs TRBV5-5 and TRBJ2-5; D might be TRBD2 (5 bases). Trimming stripped 0 bases from V and 5 bases from J, with 14 bases between. Germline assignment: CDR1 SGHKS and CDR2 YYEKEE (reference sequence). The CDR3 consists of 15 residues.

In this sample, this clonotype turned up many times. The chain uses TRBV29-1 and TRBJ2-7, with no clear D. Germline assignment: CDR1 SQVTM and CDR2 ANQGSEA. This CDR3 spans 12 amino acids. Trimming removed 4 bases from V and 0 bases from J, with 7 bases in between. Here the CDR3 DNA reads TGCAGCGTTGTAGTCTACTCCTACGAGCAGTACTTC. It is translated as CSVVVYSYEQYF.

There are a few counts of this clonotype. Germline is not matched at one junction end, which may reflect a read error. The gene calls are TRBV20-1 and TRBJ1-5; D is unresolved. Germline lookup yields CDR1 DFQATT and CDR2 SNEGSKA (reference sequence). The CDR3 has 16 residues. The CDR3: CCARDSAQLSNQPQHF. CDR3 nucleotide sequence: TGCTGTGCTAGAGATTCGGCTCAGCTTAGCAATCAGCCCCAGCATTTT.

As for this clonotype: This may stem from a read error, because a much larger clone lies one nucleotide away. The V call is TRBV6-5, the J call TRBJ1-6, with unresolved D. The CDR3 contains 12 residues. CDR1 is MNHEY and CDR2 is SVGAGI in the germline V gene. V shed 3 bases and J shed 7 bases, with 4 bases lying between them. In nucleotides, the CDR3 is TGTGCCAGCAGTTATGGGAATTCACCCCTCCACTTT. It translates to CASSYGNSPLHF.